This TCR beta chain was sequenced during a study of blood T cell repertoires in COVID-19. Background on the study: Sources were T cells, B-cell-depleted T cells, or PBMCs; the material itself was cDNA or gDNA.

The CDR3 is 16 residues long. Per the study methods: Estimation of nucleated cell counts relied on the amplification of reference gene primers. Some clones are missing from TCRdb's copy, which holds only in-frame ones; the method was immunoSEQ multiplex PCR. The D gene and trimming were derived from the DNA, and the V and J assignments and clone size from that table. The sample lists more than 200,000 clones; 70% to 90% were seen once. This receptor was taken from a young man with active or convalescent COVID-19. The chain employs TRBV21-1 and TRBJ2-3; no check of the table's D call, TRBD2, against the DNA was made. TRBV21-1 is described as a pseudogene. The sequenced sample consisted of peripheral blood. CDR3 coding DNA: TGTGCCAGCAGCAAAACTACTAGCGGGAACACAGATACGCAGTATTTT. Protein: CASSKTTSGNTDTQYF.